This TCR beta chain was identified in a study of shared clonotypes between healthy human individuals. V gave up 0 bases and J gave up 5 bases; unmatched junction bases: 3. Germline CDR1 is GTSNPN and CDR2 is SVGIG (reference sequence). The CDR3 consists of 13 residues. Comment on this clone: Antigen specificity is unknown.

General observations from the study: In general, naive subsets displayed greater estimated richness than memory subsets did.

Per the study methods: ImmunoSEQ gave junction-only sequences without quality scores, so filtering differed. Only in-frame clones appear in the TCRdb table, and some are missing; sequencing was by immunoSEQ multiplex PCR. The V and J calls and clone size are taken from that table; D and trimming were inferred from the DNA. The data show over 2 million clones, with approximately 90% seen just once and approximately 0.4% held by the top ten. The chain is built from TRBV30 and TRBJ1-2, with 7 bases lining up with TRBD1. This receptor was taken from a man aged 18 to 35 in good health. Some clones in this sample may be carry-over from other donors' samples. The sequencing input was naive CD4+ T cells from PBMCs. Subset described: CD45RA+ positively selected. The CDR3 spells CAWSVSTGYGYTF. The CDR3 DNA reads TGTGCCTGGAGTGTATCGACAGGGTATGGCTACACCTTC.